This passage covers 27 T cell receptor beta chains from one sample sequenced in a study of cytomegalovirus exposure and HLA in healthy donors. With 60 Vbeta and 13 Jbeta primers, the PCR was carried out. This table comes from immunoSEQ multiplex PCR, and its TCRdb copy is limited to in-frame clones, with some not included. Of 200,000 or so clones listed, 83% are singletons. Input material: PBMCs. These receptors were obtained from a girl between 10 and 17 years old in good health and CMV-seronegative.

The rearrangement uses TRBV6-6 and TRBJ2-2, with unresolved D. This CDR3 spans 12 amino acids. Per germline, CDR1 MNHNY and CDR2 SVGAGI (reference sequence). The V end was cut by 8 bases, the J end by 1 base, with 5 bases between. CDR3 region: CASRVNTGELFF. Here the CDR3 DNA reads TGTGCCAGCCGGGTGAACACCGGGGAGCTGTTTTTT.

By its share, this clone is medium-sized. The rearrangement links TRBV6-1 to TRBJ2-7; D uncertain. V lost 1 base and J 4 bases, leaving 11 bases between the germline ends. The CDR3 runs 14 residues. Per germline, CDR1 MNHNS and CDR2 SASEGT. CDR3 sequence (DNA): TGTGCCAGCAGTGAAGGGTACGAGTTATACGAGCAGTACTTC. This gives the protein CASSEGYELYEQYF.

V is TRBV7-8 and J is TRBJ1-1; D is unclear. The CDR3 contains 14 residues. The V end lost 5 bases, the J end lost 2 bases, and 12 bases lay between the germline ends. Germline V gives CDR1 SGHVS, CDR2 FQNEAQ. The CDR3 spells CASSLHGGNTEAFF. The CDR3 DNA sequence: TGTGCCAGCAGCCTTCATGGAGGAAACACTGAAGCTTTCTTT.

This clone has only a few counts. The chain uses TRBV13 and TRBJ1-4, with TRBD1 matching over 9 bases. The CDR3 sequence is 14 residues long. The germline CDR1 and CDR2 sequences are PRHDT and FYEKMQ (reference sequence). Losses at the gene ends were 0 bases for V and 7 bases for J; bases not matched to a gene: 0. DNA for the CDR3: TGTGCCAGCAGCTTAGGGACAGGGGGTGAAAAACTGTTTTTT. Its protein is CASSLGTGGEKLFF.

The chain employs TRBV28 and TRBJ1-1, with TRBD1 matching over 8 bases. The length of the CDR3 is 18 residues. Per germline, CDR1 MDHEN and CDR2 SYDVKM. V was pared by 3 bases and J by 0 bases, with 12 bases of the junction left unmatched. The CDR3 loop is CASSFRNRDRIMNTEAFF. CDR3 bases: TGTGCCAGCAGTTTTAGAAACCGGGACAGGATAATGAACACTGAAGCTTTCTTT. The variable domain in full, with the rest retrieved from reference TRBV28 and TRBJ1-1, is DVKVTQSSRYLVKRTGEKVFLECVQDMDHENMFWYRQDPGLGLRLIYFSYDVKMKEKGDIPEGYSVSREKKERFSLILESASTNQTSMYLCASSFRNRDRIMNTEAFFGQGTRLTVV.

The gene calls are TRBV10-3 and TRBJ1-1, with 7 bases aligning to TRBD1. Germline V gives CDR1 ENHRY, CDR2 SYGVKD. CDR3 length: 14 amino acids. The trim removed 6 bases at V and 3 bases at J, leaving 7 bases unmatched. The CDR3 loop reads CAISGTAWDTEAFF. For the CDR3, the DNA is TGTGCCATCAGCGGGACAGCCTGGGACACTGAAGCTTTCTTT.

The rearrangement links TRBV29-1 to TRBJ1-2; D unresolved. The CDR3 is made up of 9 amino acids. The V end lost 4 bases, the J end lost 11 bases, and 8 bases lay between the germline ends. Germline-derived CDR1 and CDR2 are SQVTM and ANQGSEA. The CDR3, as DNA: TGCAGCGTTGCTATACCGTACACCTTC. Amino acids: CSVAIPYTF.

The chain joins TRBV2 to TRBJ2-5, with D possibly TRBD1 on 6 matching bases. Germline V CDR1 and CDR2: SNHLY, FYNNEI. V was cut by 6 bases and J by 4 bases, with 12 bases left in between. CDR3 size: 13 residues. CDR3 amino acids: CASSFLGGETQYF. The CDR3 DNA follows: TGTGCCAGCAGCTTCCTAGGGGGAGAGACCCAGTACTTC.

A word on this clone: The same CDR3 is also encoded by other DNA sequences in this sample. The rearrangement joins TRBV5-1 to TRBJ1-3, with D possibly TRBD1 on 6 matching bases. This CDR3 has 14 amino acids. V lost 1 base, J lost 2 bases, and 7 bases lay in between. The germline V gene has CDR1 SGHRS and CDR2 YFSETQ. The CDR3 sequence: CASSLPGAGNTIYF. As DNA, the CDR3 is TGCGCCAGCAGCTTGCCAGGGGCTGGAAACACCATATATTTT.

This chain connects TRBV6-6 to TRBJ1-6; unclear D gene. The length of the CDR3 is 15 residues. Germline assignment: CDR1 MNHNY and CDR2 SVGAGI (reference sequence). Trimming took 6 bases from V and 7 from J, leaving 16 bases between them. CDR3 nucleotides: TGTGCCAGCAGGCACGATAGGTTGGAGAATTCACCCCTCCACTTT. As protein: CASRHDRLENSPLHF.

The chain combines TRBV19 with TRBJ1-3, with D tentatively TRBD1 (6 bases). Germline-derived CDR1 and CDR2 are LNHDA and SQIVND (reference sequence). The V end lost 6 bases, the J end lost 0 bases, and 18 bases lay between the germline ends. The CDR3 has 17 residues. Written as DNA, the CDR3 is TGTGCCAGTAGCGAGCGGGGACACGCAATCTCTGGAAACACCATATATTTT. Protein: CASSERGHAISGNTIYF.

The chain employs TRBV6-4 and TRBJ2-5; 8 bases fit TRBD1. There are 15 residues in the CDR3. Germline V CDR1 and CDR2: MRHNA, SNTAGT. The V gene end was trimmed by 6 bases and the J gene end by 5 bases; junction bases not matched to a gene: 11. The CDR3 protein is CASRVDRGRKETQYF. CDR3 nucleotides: TGTGCCAGCAGAGTCGACAGGGGACGGAAGGAGACCCAGTACTTC.

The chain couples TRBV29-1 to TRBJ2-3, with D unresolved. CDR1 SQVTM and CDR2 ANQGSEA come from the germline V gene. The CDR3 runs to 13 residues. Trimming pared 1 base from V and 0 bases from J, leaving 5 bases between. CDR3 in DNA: TGCAGCGTTGAAGGGCAGAGCACAGATACGCAGTATTTT. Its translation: CSVEGQSTDTQYF.

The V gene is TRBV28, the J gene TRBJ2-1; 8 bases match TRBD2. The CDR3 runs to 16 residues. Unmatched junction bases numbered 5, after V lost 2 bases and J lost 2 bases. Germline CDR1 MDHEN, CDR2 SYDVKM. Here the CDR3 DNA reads TGTGCCAGCAGTTTAAGTAGCGGGGCCGCCTACAATGAGCAGTTCTTC. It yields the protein CASSLSSGAAYNEQFF.

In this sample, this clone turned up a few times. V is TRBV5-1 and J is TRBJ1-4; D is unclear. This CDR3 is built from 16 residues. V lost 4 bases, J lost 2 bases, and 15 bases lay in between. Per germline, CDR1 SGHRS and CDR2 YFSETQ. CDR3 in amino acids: CASSQYVRRTNEKLFF. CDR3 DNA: TGCGCCAGCAGCCAATATGTCAGGAGGACTAATGAAAAACTGTTTTTT.

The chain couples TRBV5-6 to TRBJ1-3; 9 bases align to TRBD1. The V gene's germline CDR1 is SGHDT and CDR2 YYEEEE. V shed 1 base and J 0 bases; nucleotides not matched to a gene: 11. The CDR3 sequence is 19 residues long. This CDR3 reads CASSLYGTGNSNSGNTIYF. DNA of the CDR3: TGTGCCAGCAGCTTGTATGGGACAGGGAATTCAAACTCTGGAAACACCATATATTTT.

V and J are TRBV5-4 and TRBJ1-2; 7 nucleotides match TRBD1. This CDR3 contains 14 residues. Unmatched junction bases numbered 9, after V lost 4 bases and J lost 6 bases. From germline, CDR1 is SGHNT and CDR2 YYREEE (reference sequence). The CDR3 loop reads CASSNRQGLDGYTF. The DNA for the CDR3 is TGTGCCAGCAGCAACCGACAGGGTTTGGATGGCTACACCTTC.

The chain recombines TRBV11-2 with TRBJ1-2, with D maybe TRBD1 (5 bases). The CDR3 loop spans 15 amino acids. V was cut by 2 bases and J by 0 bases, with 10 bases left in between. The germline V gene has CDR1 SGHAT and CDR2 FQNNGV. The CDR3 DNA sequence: TGTGCCAGCAGCTTATCAAGGGGCTCTAACTATGGCTACACCTTC. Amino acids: CASSLSRGSNYGYTF.

The CDR3: CAWSAKTGGYTF. DNA of the CDR3: TGTGCCTGGAGTGCTAAAACGGGAGGCTACACCTTC. The rearrangement uses TRBV30 and TRBJ1-2; D unclear. This CDR3 has 12 amino acids. Germline-derived CDR1 and CDR2 are GTSNPN and SVGIG (reference sequence). Trimming removed 1 base from V and 8 bases from J, with 11 bases in between.

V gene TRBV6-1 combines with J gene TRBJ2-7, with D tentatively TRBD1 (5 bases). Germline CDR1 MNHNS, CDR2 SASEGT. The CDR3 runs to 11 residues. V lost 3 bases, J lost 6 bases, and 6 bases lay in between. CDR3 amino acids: CASSEGLEQYF. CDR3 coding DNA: TGTGCCAGCAGTGAGGGGCTCGAGCAGTACTTC.

The CDR3 coding sequence is TGTGCCAGCAGTTTCTTCAGGGTTACCGGGGAGCTGTTTTTT. Translating gives CASSFFRVTGELFF. The chain carries TRBV28 and TRBJ2-2, with a weak D call TRBD1 (5 bases). The CDR3 has 14 residues. Germline CDR1 is MDHEN and CDR2 is SYDVKM. The V gene lost 3 bases and the J gene lost 5 bases, with 10 bases spanning the gap. Complete variable domain (other parts from reference TRBV28 and TRBJ2-2): DVKVTQSSRYLVKRTGEKVFLECVQDMDHENMFWYRQDPGLGLRLIYFSYDVKMKEKGDIPEGYSVSREKKERFSLILESASTNQTSMYLCASSFFRVTGELFFGEGSRLTVL.

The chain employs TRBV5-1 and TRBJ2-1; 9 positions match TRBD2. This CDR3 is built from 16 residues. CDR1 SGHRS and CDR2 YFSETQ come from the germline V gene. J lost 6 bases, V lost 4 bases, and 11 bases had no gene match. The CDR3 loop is CASSTSGPLAGNEQFF. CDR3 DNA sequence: TGCGCCAGCAGCACATCAGGTCCACTAGCGGGCAATGAGCAGTTCTTC.

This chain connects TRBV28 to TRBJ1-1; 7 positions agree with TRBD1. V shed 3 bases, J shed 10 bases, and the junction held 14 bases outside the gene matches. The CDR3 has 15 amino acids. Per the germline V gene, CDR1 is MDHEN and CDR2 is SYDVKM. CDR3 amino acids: CASSFRPTQGVIAFF. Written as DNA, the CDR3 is TGTGCCAGCAGTTTTCGGCCCACCCAGGGGGTGATAGCTTTCTTT.

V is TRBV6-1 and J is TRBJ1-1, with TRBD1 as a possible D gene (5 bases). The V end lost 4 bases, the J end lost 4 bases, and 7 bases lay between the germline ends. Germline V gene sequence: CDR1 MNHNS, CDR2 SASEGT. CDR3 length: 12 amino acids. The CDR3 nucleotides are TGTGCCAGCAGTGTAAGGGGCACTGAAGCTTTCTTT. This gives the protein CASSVRGTEAFF.

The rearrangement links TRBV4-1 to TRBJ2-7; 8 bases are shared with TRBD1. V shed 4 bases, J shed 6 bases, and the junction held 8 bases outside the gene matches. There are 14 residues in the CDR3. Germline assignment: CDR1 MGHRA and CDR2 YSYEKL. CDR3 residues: CASSPRTGSGEQYF. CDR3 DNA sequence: TGCGCCAGCAGCCCCCGGACAGGGTCGGGCGAGCAGTACTTC.

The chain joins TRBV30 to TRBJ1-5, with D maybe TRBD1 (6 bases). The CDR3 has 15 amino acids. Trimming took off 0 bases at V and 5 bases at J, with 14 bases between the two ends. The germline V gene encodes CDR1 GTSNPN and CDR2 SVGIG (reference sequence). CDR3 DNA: TGTGCCTGGAGTGTAGTCGGGACATTGGATCAGCCCCAGCATTTT. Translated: CAWSVVGTLDQPQHF. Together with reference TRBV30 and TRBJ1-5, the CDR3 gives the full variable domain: SQTIHQWPATLVQPVGSPLSLECTVEGTSNPNLYWYRQAAGRGLQLLFYSVGIGQISSEVPQNLSASRPQDRQFILSSKKLLLSDSGFYLCAWSVVGTLDQPQHFGDGTRLSIL.

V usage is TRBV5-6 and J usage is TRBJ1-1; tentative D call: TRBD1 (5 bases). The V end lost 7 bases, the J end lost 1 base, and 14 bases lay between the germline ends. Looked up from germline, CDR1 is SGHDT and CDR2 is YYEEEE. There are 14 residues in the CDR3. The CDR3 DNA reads TGTGCCAGCGGACTCCGGGGGTCGAACACTGAAGCTTTCTTT. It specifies CASGLRGSNTEAFF.